The 20 T cell receptor beta chains below all came from one sample that was sequenced in a study of CD8 T cells in ankylosing spondylitis. MiXCR, run by TCRdb on the 5' RACE reads, gives a single entry per CDR3 protein. The sample includes 200,000 to 300,000 distinct CDR3 sequences, around 32% seen only once; the top ten take approximately 4.6%. What was sequenced was blood, either unsorted or a sorted T cell fraction (not recorded which). The receptors shown here come from a male donor with ankylosing spondylitis or in good health (not recorded which).

This clonotype was counted a few times. The chain recombines TRBV20-1 with TRBJ2-7; 7 bases align to TRBD1. V lost 0 bases and J lost 5; bases outside the gene matches: 10. CDR1 is DFQATT, CDR2 SNEGSKA, per germline (reference sequence). The CDR3 has 15 amino acids. CDR3 sequence reads: CSAREQGQRANEQYF. The DNA of the CDR3 is TGCAGTGCTAGAGAACAGGGACAGAGGGCTAACGAGCAGTACTTC.

The rearrangement links TRBV3-1 to TRBJ1-5; the D is unclear. V was shortened by 2 bases and J by 6 bases, with 5 bases between the two germline ends. Per the germline V gene, CDR1 is LGHDT and CDR2 is YNNKEL (reference sequence). This CDR3 region has 12 residues. The chain's CDR3 is CASSQLGQPQHF. CDR3 bases: TGTGCCAGCAGCCAACTGGGTCAGCCCCAGCATTTT.

The gene calls are TRBV15 and TRBJ2-1; 8 positions match TRBD1. CDR3 size: 15 residues. V was clipped by 6 bases and J by 5 bases; unmatched bases: 9. Germline CDR1 and CDR2: LNHNV and YYDKDF (reference sequence). The CDR3 loop reads CATRATGGAHNEQFF. The CDR3 DNA follows: TGTGCCACCAGGGCCACAGGGGGAGCCCACAATGAGCAGTTCTTC.

This rearrangement joins TRBV15 to TRBJ1-5, with 9 bases identical to TRBD1. The V and J ends lost 3 bases and 6 bases, in that order; junction bases with no gene match: 3. The CDR3 extends over 14 amino acids. Germline V gene sequence: CDR1 LNHNV, CDR2 YYDKDF (reference sequence). CDR3 amino acids: CATSSDRGSQPQHF. DNA of the CDR3: TGTGCCACCAGCAGCGACAGGGGGTCTCAGCCCCAGCATTTT.

The chain joins TRBV11-1 to TRBJ2-5, with D perhaps given as TRBD1 or TRBD2 (5 bases each). The V gene lost 8 bases and the J gene lost 2 bases, with 15 bases spanning the gap. The CDR3 is 14 residues long. Germline CDR1 SGHAT, CDR2 FQDESV (reference sequence). CDR3 coding DNA: TGTGCCAGCGCACTACGGGGCAAACAAGAGACCCAGTACTTC. Its translation is CASALRGKQETQYF.

This clonotype was counted a few times. The chain has TRBV15 and TRBJ2-2; 14 bases are shared with TRBD2. CDR1 and CDR2 from the germline V gene are LNHNV and YYDKDF (reference sequence). The J segment lost 1 base and the V segment lost 5 bases, leaving 3 bases of the junction unmatched. The CDR3 loop spans 17 amino acids. The CDR3: CATSQGLAGGNTGELFF. Here the CDR3 DNA reads TGTGCCACCAGCCAAGGACTAGCGGGGGGGAACACCGGGGAGCTGTTTTTT.

The CDR3: CASSPAGLEQYF. CDR3 in DNA: TGTGCCAGCAGTCCGGCCGGGTTGGAGCAGTACTTC. J is TRBJ2-7 and V is TRBV6-5; D not certain. The CDR3 sequence is 12 residues long. Trimming shortened V by 5 bases and J by 7 bases, and 12 bases separated the two germline ends. CDR1 is MNHEY, CDR2 SVGAGI, per germline.

This chain connects TRBV20-1 to TRBJ2-7; 8 bases map to TRBD1. Germline assignment: CDR1 DFQATT and CDR2 SNEGSKA (reference sequence). The ends lost 6 bases at V and 9 bases at J; junction bases unmatched: 19. CDR3 length: 15 amino acids. The DNA for the CDR3 is TGCAGTGCGGAAGCCCTAGGACAGGGAGGTGTGGGGCAGTACTTC. Translating it yields CSAEALGQGGVGQYF.

This clonotype has just a few counts. The chain uses TRBV7-6 and TRBJ2-1; D is possibly TRBD1 (5 bases). CDR3 size: 12 residues. V was shortened by 4 bases and J by 7 bases, with 8 bases between the two germline ends. Germline lookup yields CDR1 SGHVS and CDR2 FNYEAQ. As DNA, the CDR3 is TGTGCCAGCAGCTCCAGGGATAATGAGCAGTTCTTC. Protein: CASSSRDNEQFF.

In this sample, this clonotype turned up many times. V is TRBV20-1 and J is TRBJ2-5; D gene uncertain. CDR3 length: 10 residues. With 3 bases removed from V and 5 bases from J, the gap between germline ends came to 4 bases. Germline V gene sequence: CDR1 DFQATT, CDR2 SNEGSKA (reference sequence). CDR3 in amino acids: CSARRETQYF. The CDR3 DNA reads as TGCAGTGCTAGGAGGGAGACCCAGTACTTC.

This chain connects TRBV2 to TRBJ2-1, with D possibly matching TRBD1 (5 bases). V lost 4 bases and J 2 bases, leaving 12 bases between the germline ends. The CDR3 runs to 15 residues. Germline assignment: CDR1 SNHLY and CDR2 FYNNEI. CDR3 coding DNA: TGTGCCAGCAGTGTAGCAGGGAATGCCTACAATGAGCAGTTCTTC. It encodes CASSVAGNAYNEQFF.

The chain recombines TRBV7-9 with TRBJ2-5; 11 bases match TRBD2. The CDR3 runs 16 residues. The V gene's germline CDR1 is SEHNR and CDR2 FQNEAQ (reference sequence). V lost 7 bases, J lost 3 bases, and 10 bases stayed unmatched. For the CDR3, the DNA is TGTGCCAGCACTCTACTAGCGGGGGATTTAAAAGAGACCCAGTACTTC. This codes for CASTLLAGDLKETQYF.

This clonotype was seen more than once but under ten times. The chain is built from TRBV5-1 and TRBJ2-1; 7 positions agree with TRBD1. The germline V gene has CDR1 SGHRS and CDR2 YFSETQ. The trim removed 3 bases at V and 2 bases at J, leaving 2 bases unmatched. The CDR3 is 14 residues long. Here the CDR3 reads CASSWDSTYNEQFF. The CDR3 DNA follows: TGCGCCAGCAGCTGGGACAGTACCTACAATGAGCAGTTCTTC. Together with reference TRBV5-1 and TRBJ2-1, the CDR3 gives the full variable domain: KAGVTQTPRYLIKTRGQQVTLSCSPISGHRSVSWYQQTPGQGLQFLFEYFSETQRNKGNFPGRFSGRQFSNSRSEMNVSTLELGDSALYLCASSWDSTYNEQFFGPGTRLTVL.

The V gene is TRBV15, the J gene TRBJ2-3; D gene uncertain. The CDR3 extends over 15 amino acids. Per the germline V gene, CDR1 is LNHNV and CDR2 is YYDKDF (reference sequence). Trimming removed 6 bases at V and 1 base at J, with 14 bases between. The CDR3 sequence: CATSVSPLGTDTQYF. The CDR3 DNA is TGTGCCACCAGTGTCAGCCCCCTGGGCACAGATACGCAGTATTTT.

The J gene is TRBJ2-3, the V gene TRBV6-5; 13 positions agree with TRBD2. The J segment lost 6 bases and the V segment lost 5 bases, leaving 5 bases of the junction unmatched. Per germline, CDR1 MNHEY and CDR2 SVGAGI. This CDR3 comprises 15 residues. The CDR3 region is CASSTSGGVEDTQYF. In nucleotides, the CDR3 is TGTGCCAGCAGTACTAGCGGGGGGGTGGAGGATACGCAGTATTTT.

V is TRBV2 and J is TRBJ1-2, with a possible D match to TRBD1 (6 bases). The CDR3 has 16 amino acids. The V gene's germline CDR1 is SNHLY and CDR2 FYNNEI. Between the trimmed V and J ends, which lost 2 bases and 2 bases, there was a span of 15 bases. CDR3 sequence: CASSEWAGASNYGYTF. In DNA, the CDR3 is TGTGCCAGCAGTGAATGGGCAGGGGCATCAAACTATGGCTACACCTTC.

The genes are TRBV12-3 or TRBV12-4 and TRBJ1-2; D perhaps matches TRBD1 (6 bases). This CDR3 contains 15 residues. With 3 bases removed from V and 4 bases from J, the gap between germline ends came to 15 bases. The CDR3 spells CASSFGQSLGYGYTF. In nucleotides, the CDR3 is TGTGCCAGCAGTTTCGGACAGTCGTTAGGCTATGGCTACACCTTC.

This clonotype was counted a few times. This chain connects TRBV11-2 to TRBJ2-5, with 9 positions matching TRBD2. CDR1 is SGHAT, CDR2 FQNNGV, per germline. The junction had 12 bases not matched to a gene; V was cut back by 5 bases and J by 5 bases. The CDR3 runs to 16 residues. Here the CDR3 reads CASSPTPLAGQETQYF. CDR3 sequence (DNA): TGTGCCAGCAGCCCCACCCCGCTAGCGGGGCAGGAGACCCAGTACTTC.

The chain is built from TRBV30 and TRBJ2-7; no clear D. Germline CDR1 reads GTSNPN; CDR2 reads SVGIG (reference sequence). This CDR3 region has 13 residues. V lost 0 bases and J 1 base, leaving 7 bases between the germline ends. This chain's CDR3 is CAWSVGRSYEQYF. As DNA, the CDR3 is TGTGCCTGGAGTGTAGGCCGGTCCTACGAGCAGTACTTC.

The chain combines TRBV20-1 with TRBJ2-3; D might be TRBD2 (5 bases). This CDR3 region has 15 residues. With 2 bases removed from V and 4 bases from J, the gap between germline ends came to 16 bases. CDR1 and CDR2 from the germline V gene are DFQATT and SNEGSKA (reference sequence). DNA of the CDR3: TGCAGTGCTAGAAATGAGCGGAGTAACTCAGATACGCAGTATTTT. Translating gives CSARNERSNSDTQYF.